The rows below give T cell receptor beta chains drawn from one sample of a study of T cells in Graves' hyperthyroidism and ophthalmopathy. MiXCR, applied by TCRdb to the multiplex PCR reads, yields one record per CDR3 protein. This table has some 770,000 distinct CDR3 sequences, 15% to 20% appearing once. Sequences were obtained from blood. These receptors were obtained from a man aged 18 to 29 with Graves' hyperthyroidism. The CDR3 runs from the conserved cysteine through the conserved F or W. A D gene is named only where the DNA matches it firmly. Size is omitted from some rows. Given values are once, few, many or a class for expanded clones.

V	size	J	D	DNA	CDR3
TRBV19	.	TRBJ1-1	.	TGTGCCAGTAGTATTCGGGGCTCTGAAGCTTTCTTT	CASSIRGSEAFF
TRBV20-1	.	TRBJ2-2	.	TGCAGTGCTAGTAAGACTACGCCCACCGGGGAGCTGTTTTTT	CSASKTTPTGELFF
TRBV30	many	TRBJ2-6	TRBD2	TGTGCCTGGGGCGGGGGAGATGGGGCCAACGTCCTGACTTTC	CAWGGGDGANVLTF
TRBV28	few	TRBJ2-7	.	TGTGCCGGGGGCCAGGGGCTCCACGAGCAGTACTTC	CAGGQGLHEQYF
TRBV9	few	TRBJ1-4	.	TGTGCCAGCAGCCCAGGAGGTCGACGAGATGAAAAACTGTTTTTT	CASSPGGRRDEKLFF
TRBV5-1	.	TRBJ2-2	.	TGCGCCAGATGGGGGTCCGGGGAGCTGTTTTTT	CARWGSGELFF
TRBV7-2	.	TRBJ2-3	.	TGTGCCAGCAGCTTTCGCCTGCCTGCCACAGATACGCAGTATTTT	CASSFRLPATDTQYF
TRBV25-1	few	TRBJ2-7	.	TGTGCCAGCAGTCGAGGGACAACTAACTACGAGCAGTACTTC	CASSRGTTNYEQYF
TRBV29-1	few	TRBJ1-2	.	TGCAGCGTTGAAGATGCCCGGGGGGATGGCTACACCTTC	CSVEDARGDGYTF
TRBV20-1	.	TRBJ1-3	.	TGCAGTGCTAGGAGCGGAGGGCCTGGAAACACCATATATTTT	CSARSGGPGNTIYF
TRBV20-1	many	TRBJ2-3	TRBD2	TGCAGTGCTCCCACTAGCGGGGGGGATACGCAGTATTTT	CSAPTSGGDTQYF
TRBV28	many	TRBJ1-4	.	TGTGCCAGCAGTGACGATGGGACACCAACTAATGAAAAACTGTTTTTT	CASSDDGTPTNEKLFF
TRBV12-3/TRBV12-4	many	TRBJ2-3	TRBD2	TGTGCCAGCGCTTCGGGGGGGACCGGTACAGATACGCAGTATTTT	CASASGGTGTDTQYF
TRBV6-1	few	TRBJ2-4	TRBD2	TGTGCCAGCAGTCAAGCGGGAGTGGCCAAAAACATTCAGTACTTC	CASSQAGVAKNIQYF
TRBV2	many	TRBJ2-7	.	TGTGCCAGCAGCAGGTTCTACGAGCAGTACTTC	CASSRFYEQYF